These 5 T cell receptor beta chains share one sample of origin, sequenced in a study of blood T cells in healthy people across ages (dated by TCRdb to the mid-2010s). The library came from 5' RACE. Sequencing was carried out with an Illumina HiSeq 2500. A second PCR of roughly 7 to 11 cycles was performed with a sample-barcoded 5' primer and a J-beta primer mix. Using fastp at Q25 and MiXCR, TCRdb reprocessed the public reads and kept productive beta chains. Each CDR3 protein gets just one entry, which takes the most common genes and DNA from the rows behind it. This sample gives about 1.5 million distinct CDR3 sequences in total; about 42% of them show up just once. The ten largest clones add up to around 4% of the sample. Sequencing was performed on blood. The source is a young woman in good health.

This rearrangement joins TRBV6-2 or TRBV6-3 to TRBJ1-5; possibly TRBD1 for D (5 bases). The CDR3 covers 15 residues. Germline CDR1 is MNHEY and CDR2 is SVGEGT. V dropped 7 bases and J dropped 0 bases, with 13 bases sitting between them. DNA of the CDR3: TGTGCCAGCATCCCCGGGGGATATAGCAATCAGCCCCAGCATTTT. Translation: CASIPGGYSNQPQHF.

The V and J genes are TRBV6-2 or TRBV6-3 and TRBJ1-2, with D hard to call. Germline CDR1 is MNHEY and CDR2 is SVGEGT. This CDR3 comprises 13 residues. The germline V and J ends were trimmed by 7 bases and 3 bases, with 12 bases remaining between them. The CDR3 spells CASTTGPYYGYTF. Here the CDR3 DNA reads TGTGCCAGCACCACCGGGCCTTACTATGGCTACACCTTC.

The chain joins TRBV7-9 to TRBJ1-1; TRBD1 matches at 7 bases. CDR1 is SEHNR and CDR2 is FQNEAQ in the germline V gene (reference sequence). This CDR3 is 14 amino acids long. The V segment lost 7 bases and the J segment 4 bases; nucleotides outside the gene matches: 9. The CDR3 DNA reads TGTGCCAGCAAGAGAGACAGGGTTGGCACTGAAGCTTTCTTT. This translates into CASKRDRVGTEAFF. The whole variable domain, remainder taken from reference TRBV7-9 and TRBJ1-1, is DTGVSQNPRHKITKRGQNVTFRCDPISEHNRLYWYRQTLGQGPEFLTYFQNEAQLEKSRLLSDRFSAERPKGSFSTLEIQRTEQGDSAMYLCASKRDRVGTEAFFGQGTRLTVV.

This clonotype has only one observation. J is TRBJ2-7 and V is TRBV6-6; 13 bases are shared with TRBD2. The V gene end was trimmed by 6 bases and the J gene end by 7 bases; junction bases not matched to a gene: 6. The germline gives CDR1 MNHNY, CDR2 SVGAGI (reference sequence). The CDR3 consists of 14 residues. The CDR3 region is CASSRLAGGNEQYF. The CDR3 region has the DNA TGTGCCAGCAGCCGACTAGCGGGAGGTAATGAGCAGTACTTC.

This clonotype appeared a few times. The genes are TRBV20-1 and TRBJ1-4; perhaps TRBD1 as D (5 bases). The length of the CDR3 is 14 residues. Trimming stripped 0 bases from V and 8 bases from J, with 13 bases between. The V gene's germline CDR1 is DFQATT and CDR2 SNEGSKA (reference sequence). CDR3 in amino acids: CSARDRQGREKLFF. The DNA of the CDR3 is TGCAGTGCTAGAGATCGGCAGGGACGCGAAAAACTGTTTTTT.